The entry below gives a single T cell receptor (beta chain) sequence along with its context. Antigen unknown. Its ends do not fully match the called genes, so a read error is possible. The entry originates in a study of glioma-infiltrating T cells. Points from the study as a whole: Only very few CDR3 sequences appeared in both tissue and blood. Non-neoplastic patients had below-expected tissue-blood divergence, while all gliomas exceeded expectation.

The germline CDR1 and CDR2 sequences are DFQATT and SNEGSKA (reference sequence). This CDR3 spans 14 amino acids. Using RNA template, CDR3s of TCR alpha and beta were amplified with iRepertoire arm-PCR. For one-step reverse transcription and amplification, roughly 100-400 ng of tissue mRNA or PBMC total RNA was used. A single record per CDR3 protein comes from TCRdb applying MiXCR to the multiplex PCR reads. The sample has under 200,000 distinct CDR3 sequences, approximately 40% seen once. The chain has TRBV20-1 and TRBJ1-2; 7 positions agree with TRBD1. Material: glioma tissue, nonneoplastic brain tissue, or PBMCs (not recorded which). The TCR comes from a human donor with low-grade glioma or glioblastoma, undergoing nonglioma brain surgery, or in good health (not recorded which). The DNA of the CDR3 is TGCATTGCTAGAGATGCTCAGGGGGTTCGGGGCTACACCTTC. This translates into CIARDAQGVRGYTF.